The 18 T cell receptor beta chains listed next were all sequenced from one sample in a study of T cell repertoires in cytomegalovirus infection. TCRdb re-called the reads with MiXCR, one entry per CDR3 protein. The top ten hold 1.6% of the sample, which has 250,000 or so distinct CDR3 sequences, about 12% seen once. Source material: PBMCs. These TCRs come from a human donor in good health (CMV status not recorded). Some clones in this sample may be carry-over from other donors' samples.

This clonotype was observed a handful of times. The rearrangement uses TRBV7-9 and TRBJ2-5; 10 nucleotides line up with TRBD1. The V segment lost 3 bases and the J segment 5 bases; nucleotides outside the gene matches: 6. CDR1 is SEHNR, CDR2 FQNEAQ, per germline (reference sequence). The CDR3 is 15 residues long. Here the CDR3 reads CASSFDRGREETQYF. The DNA for the CDR3 is TGTGCCAGCAGCTTTGACAGGGGGCGCGAGGAGACCCAGTACTTC. The variable domain in full, with the rest retrieved from reference TRBV7-9 and TRBJ2-5, is DTGVSQNPRHKITKRGQNVTFRCDPISEHNRLYWYRQTLGQGPEFLTYFQNEAQLEKSRLLSDRFSAERPKGSFSTLEIQRTEQGDSAMYLCASSFDRGREETQYFGPGTRLLVL.

This clonotype was observed once. Since the CDR3 does not end with the conserved phenylalanine or tryptophan, this likely comes from a read error. V and J are TRBV6-6 and TRBJ1-2; TRBD1 agrees at 10 bases. V lost 8 bases, J lost 5 bases, and 5 bases stayed unmatched. The CDR3 is made up of 13 amino acids. Germline CDR1 reads MNHNY; CDR2 reads SVGAGI (reference sequence). The CDR3 sequence is CASARDRGYGYTL. Here the CDR3 DNA reads TGTGCCAGCGCCCGGGACAGGGGTTATGGCTACACCTTA.

V and J are TRBV5-6 and TRBJ2-3; either TRBD1 or TRBD2 may fit D (5 bases each). The CDR3 extends over 16 amino acids. CDR1 SGHDT and CDR2 YYEEEE come from the germline V gene. V lost 4 bases, J lost 2 bases, and 17 bases lay in between. The CDR3 nucleotides are TGTGCCAGCAGCACTAGGAGACAGTCCATCACAGATACGCAGTATTTT. Translated: CASSTRRQSITDTQYF.

This clonotype has at least ten counts. CDR3 sequence reads: CASSFKGYGYTF. The CDR3 DNA reads as TGTGCCAGCAGCTTCAAAGGGTATGGCTACACCTTC. The rearrangement joins TRBV7-9 to TRBJ1-2; D is uncertain. CDR3 size: 12 residues. V gave up 3 bases and J gave up 5 bases, with 7 bases separating them. In germline, CDR1 is SEHNR, CDR2 FQNEAQ (reference sequence). Full variable domain (remainder filled in from reference TRBV7-9 and TRBJ1-2): DTGVSQNPRHKITKRGQNVTFRCDPISEHNRLYWYRQTLGQGPEFLTYFQNEAQLEKSRLLSDRFSAERPKGSFSTLEIQRTEQGDSAMYLCASSFKGYGYTFGSGTRLTVV.

This clonotype appeared many times. The chain carries TRBV19 and TRBJ1-1; D remains unclear. Between the trimmed V and J ends, which lost 6 bases and 1 base, there was a span of 15 bases. The germline gives CDR1 LNHDA, CDR2 SQIVND (reference sequence). This CDR3 has 15 residues. CDR3 sequence (DNA): TGTGCCAGTAGAAAAGGAACAATCCCGAACACTGAAGCTTTCTTT. Its translation: CASRKGTIPNTEAFF.

This clonotype was counted at least ten times. The chain links TRBV7-2 to TRBJ1-4; D not certain. The CDR3 covers 14 residues. With 1 base removed from V and 7 bases from J, the gap between germline ends came to 10 bases. The germline V gene has CDR1 SGHTA and CDR2 FQGNSA. CDR3 amino acids: CASSLGQRSEKLFF. CDR3 nucleotide sequence: TGTGCCAGCAGCTTAGGGCAAAGGAGTGAAAAACTGTTTTTT.

This clonotype has at least ten counts. V usage is TRBV25-1 and J usage is TRBJ2-7; D is possibly TRBD2 (5 bases). CDR1 and CDR2 from the germline V gene are MGHDK and SYGVNS. V was trimmed by 4 bases and J by 3 bases, leaving 13 bases between them. The CDR3 contains 14 residues. The CDR3 loop is CASSGRTEIYEQYF. In nucleotides, the CDR3 is TGTGCCAGCAGTGGCAGGACTGAAATCTACGAGCAGTACTTC.

A few counts support this clonotype. The chain carries TRBV20-1 and TRBJ1-4; no firm D call. The CDR3 extends over 14 amino acids. Between the trimmed V and J ends, which lost 4 bases and 0 bases, there was a span of 9 bases. CDR1 and CDR2 (germline): DFQATT, SNEGSKA (reference sequence). As DNA, the CDR3 is TGCAGTGCTATCGAGGCCCCAACTAATGAAAAACTGTTTTTT. Protein product: CSAIEAPTNEKLFF.

This clonotype has ten or more counts. The CDR3 loop reads CASSRAGLAGGGPYNEQFF. CDR3 DNA sequence: TGTGCCAGCAGCCGAGCGGGACTAGCGGGAGGGGGACCCTACAATGAGCAGTTCTTC. This chain connects TRBV7-2 to TRBJ2-1; 16 bases align to TRBD2. From germline, CDR1 is SGHTA and CDR2 FQGNSA. The V segment lost 5 bases and the J segment 2 bases; nucleotides outside the gene matches: 9. The CDR3 has 19 amino acids.

This chain joins TRBV23-1 and TRBJ2-5, with D uncertain. TRBV23-1 is known as an ORF, though its function is uncertain. The ends were cut back, 7 bases at V and 4 bases at J, with 22 bases in the middle. The CDR3 sequence is 16 residues long. The CDR3 sequence: CASTEIVVGKGETQYF. CDR3 nucleotide sequence: TGCGCCAGCACAGAAATTGTTGTGGGGAAAGGAGAGACCCAGTACTTC.

This clonotype occurred many times. This rearrangement joins TRBV29-1 to TRBJ2-2, with 9 bases aligning to TRBD2. V trimming: 7 bases; J trimming: 7 bases; junction bases outside the gene matches: 13. CDR1 and CDR2 from the germline V gene are SQVTM and ANQGSEA. The CDR3 contains 15 residues. In DNA form, the CDR3 reads TGCAGCGCTAGCGTTGGAGCGGGAGGCTACGGGGAGCTGTTTTTT. Its protein is CSASVGAGGYGELFF.

This clonotype came up many times. This chain joins TRBV7-3 and TRBJ2-6; 11 bases match TRBD2. This CDR3 has 19 amino acids. CDR1 and CDR2 (germline): SGHTA, FQGTGA. J was trimmed by 2 bases and V by 0 bases; bases with no gene match: 6. CDR3 coding DNA: TGTGCCAGCAGCTTAACCCTAGCGGGAGGTTCTGCTGGGGCCAACGTCCTGACTTTC. As protein: CASSLTLAGGSAGANVLTF.

About this clonotype itself: Because it lacks the conserved phenylalanine or tryptophan at the end, this CDR3 is likely a read error. The genes are TRBV7-2 and TRBJ1-6, with 8 positions matching TRBD1. Per the germline V gene, CDR1 is SGHTA and CDR2 is FQGNSA. The CDR3 runs to 16 residues. The CDR3 DNA reads TGTCCCAGCAGCTGGACAGGGAGCTCCTATAATTCACCCCTCCACCGT. It is translated as CPSSWTGSSYNSPLHR.

In its sample, this clonotype was seen a few times. The CDR3 nucleotides read TGTGCCTGGAATCAGGGCGGCAATCAGCCCCAGCATTTT. It encodes CAWNQGGNQPQHF. The chain couples TRBV30 to TRBJ1-5; D is perhaps TRBD1 (5 bases). CDR3 length equals 13 residues. Germline V gives CDR1 GTSNPN, CDR2 SVGIG (reference sequence). Trimming left V 4 bases short and J 2 bases short, with 9 bases between.

The chain combines TRBV24-1 with TRBJ2-7, with 8 positions matching TRBD1. With 6 bases clipped from V and 1 base from J, the junction kept 4 bases outside the gene matches. Germline assignment: CDR1 KGHDR and CDR2 SFDVKD. CDR3 length: 14 residues. CDR3 protein: CATSKDRASYEQYF. The CDR3 DNA sequence: TGTGCCACCAGTAAGGACAGGGCGTCCTACGAGCAGTACTTC.

V is TRBV6-2 or TRBV6-3 and J is TRBJ2-5; weak D call: TRBD1 (6 bases). Germline lookup yields CDR1 MNHEY and CDR2 SVGEGT. The germline V and J ends were trimmed by 2 bases and 2 bases, with 18 bases remaining between them. The CDR3 length is 17 residues. The CDR3 sequence is CASSYGPQGSRQETQYF. DNA of the CDR3: TGTGCCAGCAGTTACGGCCCCCAGGGGAGTCGGCAAGAGACCCAGTACTTC.

This clonotype has a count of ten or more. The V and J genes are TRBV7-9 and TRBJ2-7, with no clear D. The CDR3 spans 14 residues. Trimming cost V 1 base and J 2 bases, with 9 bases left between them. Germline CDR1 and CDR2: SEHNR and FQNEAQ (reference sequence). The CDR3 protein is CASSLGPATYEQYF. For the CDR3, the DNA is TGTGCCAGCAGCTTAGGTCCAGCCACCTACGAGCAGTACTTC.

This clonotype has at least ten counts. The chain recombines TRBV7-2 with TRBJ2-3; TRBD1 matches 7 bases. Trimming took 8 bases from V and 2 from J; bases not matched to a gene: 10. Germline V gene sequence: CDR1 SGHTA, CDR2 FQGNSA. This CDR3 has 15 amino acids. The chain's CDR3 is CASGLRQGFTDTQYF. CDR3 bases: TGTGCCAGCGGACTCCGACAGGGTTTCACAGATACGCAGTATTTT.